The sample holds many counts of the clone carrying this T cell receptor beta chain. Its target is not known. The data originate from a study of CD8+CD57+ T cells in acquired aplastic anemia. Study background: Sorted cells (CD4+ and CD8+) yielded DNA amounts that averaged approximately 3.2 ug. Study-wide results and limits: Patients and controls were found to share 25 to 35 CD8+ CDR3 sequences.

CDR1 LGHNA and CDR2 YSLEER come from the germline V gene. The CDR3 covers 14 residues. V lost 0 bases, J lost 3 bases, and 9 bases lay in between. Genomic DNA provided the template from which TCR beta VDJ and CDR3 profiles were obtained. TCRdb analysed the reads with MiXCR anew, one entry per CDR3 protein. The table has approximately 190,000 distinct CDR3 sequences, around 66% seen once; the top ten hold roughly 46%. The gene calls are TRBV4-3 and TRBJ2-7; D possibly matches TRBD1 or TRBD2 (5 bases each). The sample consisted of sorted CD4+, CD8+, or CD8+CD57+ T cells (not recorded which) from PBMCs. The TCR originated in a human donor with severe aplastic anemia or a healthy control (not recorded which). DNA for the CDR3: TGCGCCAGCAGCCAAGATGGGGCGGGCTACGAGCAGTACTTC. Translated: CASSQDGAGYEQYF.